These T cell receptor beta chains were read from a single sample in a study of T cell changes during pregnancy in multiple sclerosis. The table came from immunoSEQ multiplex PCR; TCRdb's copy has only in-frame clones and leaves some out. The table lists just under 100,000 clones, roughly 92% of them singletons. The starting material was peripheral blood, obtained after pregnancy. The receptors shown here come from a female donor with multiple sclerosis, enrolled in a pregnancy study. Both conserved end residues are trimmed from each CDR3.

j_gene: TRBJ2-1
v_gene: TRBV19
len: 12
CDR3aa: ASTGLAEGNEQF

j_gene: TRBJ1-3
v_gene: TRBV2
len: 13
CDR3aa: ASSELSLSGNTIY

j_gene: TRBJ2-7
v_gene: TRBV14
len: 13
CDR3aa: ASSQEGMPPYEQY

j_gene: TRBJ1-1
v_gene: TRBV7-9
len: 12
CDR3aa: ASSLEGQGAPAF

j_gene: TRBJ2-2
v_gene: TRBV19
len: 12
CDR3aa: ASSQQGMPGELF

j_gene: TRBJ2-5
v_gene: TRBV6-6
len: 12
CDR3aa: ASSYGLTKETQY

j_gene: TRBJ1-2
v_gene: TRBV19
len: 12
CDR3aa: ASSTPGTGGSYT

j_gene: TRBJ2-1
v_gene: TRBV25-1
len: 15
CDR3aa: ASSGSTARNSYNEQF

j_gene: TRBJ2-7
v_gene: TRBV27
len: 11
CDR3aa: ASSQGVRREQY

j_gene: TRBJ2-6
v_gene: TRBV5-4
len: 15
CDR3aa: ASSSPGRGSGANVLT

j_gene: TRBJ1-2
v_gene: TRBV5-6
len: 12
CDR3aa: ASSLGGSSEGYT

j_gene: TRBJ2-1
v_gene: TRBV7-2
len: 15
CDR3aa: ASSLVQGTSGRNEQF

j_gene: TRBJ2-2
v_gene: TRBV4-1
len: 13
CDR3aa: ASSQASHYTGELF

j_gene: TRBJ2-7
v_gene: TRBV2
len: 13
CDR3aa: ASTPGGLDNYEQY

j_gene: TRBJ1-1
v_gene: TRBV18
len: 11
CDR3aa: ASYAGGGSEAF

j_gene: TRBJ2-5
v_gene: TRBV5-6
len: 11
CDR3aa: ASSLYRGETQY

j_gene: TRBJ2-7
v_gene: TRBV4-2
len: 15
CDR3aa: ASSRAPNLAGAYEQY

j_gene: TRBJ2-3
v_gene: TRBV7-9
len: 10
CDR3aa: ASSLWADTQY

j_gene: TRBJ1-6
v_gene: TRBV18
len: 14
CDR3aa: ASSPTKSSYNSPLH

j_gene: TRBJ2-5
v_gene: TRBV19
len: 11
CDR3aa: ASSAPGSETQY

j_gene: TRBJ2-3
v_gene: TRBV9
len: 10
CDR3aa: ASSPYKDTQY

j_gene: TRBJ1-1
v_gene: TRBV5-4
len: 15
CDR3aa: ASSVFRDRERIGGAF

j_gene: TRBJ2-7
v_gene: TRBV19
len: 13
CDR3aa: ASNAGQGAFGEQY

j_gene: TRBJ2-7
v_gene: TRBV9
len: 13
CDR3aa: ASSAESGRSYEQY

j_gene: TRBJ1-5
v_gene: TRBV27
len: 12
CDR3aa: ASSLSGVGQPQH

j_gene: TRBJ2-6
v_gene: TRBV30
len: 12
CDR3aa: AWSAGTGANVLT

j_gene: TRBJ2-7
v_gene: TRBV7-7
len: 8
CDR3aa: ASSPREQY